Described below is a single TCR beta chain sequence and its context. The CDR3 loop spans 16 amino acids. Per the germline V gene, CDR1 is LNHDA and CDR2 is SQIVND (reference sequence). V was shortened by 0 bases and J by 1 base, with 10 bases between the two germline ends. This sample was included in a study of T cell responses to AZD1222 COVID-19 vaccine. The wider study: Doses given second, at about 4 or about 12 weeks, were pooled.

The assay was immunoSEQ multiplex PCR, and TCRdb's table has in-frame clones only and misses some. The table shows over 120,000 clones, with 93% occurring only once. This sequence was found in an adult in good health. The material was peripheral blood, obtained on day 0 of AZD1222 vaccination. V gene TRBV19 combines with J gene TRBJ1-5; a possible D gene is TRBD1 (6 bases). CDR3 sequence (DNA): TGTGCCAGTAGTATAGAAGGGACACTAAGCAATCAGCCCCAGCATTTT. Translated: CASSIEGTLSNQPQHF.